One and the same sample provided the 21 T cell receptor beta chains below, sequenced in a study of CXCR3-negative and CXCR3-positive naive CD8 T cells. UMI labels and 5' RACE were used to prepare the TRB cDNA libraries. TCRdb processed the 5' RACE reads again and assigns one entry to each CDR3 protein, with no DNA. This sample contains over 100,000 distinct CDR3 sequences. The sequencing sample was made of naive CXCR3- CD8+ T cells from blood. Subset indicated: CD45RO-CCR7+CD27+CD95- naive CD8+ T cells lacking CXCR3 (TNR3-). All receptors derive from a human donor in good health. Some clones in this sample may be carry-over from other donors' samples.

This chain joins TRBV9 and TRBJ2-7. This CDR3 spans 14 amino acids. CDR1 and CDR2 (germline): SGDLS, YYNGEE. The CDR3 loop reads CASSGSGNSYEQYF.

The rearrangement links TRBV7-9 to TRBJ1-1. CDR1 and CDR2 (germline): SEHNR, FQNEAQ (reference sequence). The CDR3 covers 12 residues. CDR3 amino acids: CASSLLADEAFF. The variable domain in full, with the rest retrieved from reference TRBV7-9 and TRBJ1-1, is DTGVSQNPRHKITKRGQNVTFRCDPISEHNRLYWYRQTLGQGPEFLTYFQNEAQLEKSRLLSDRFSAERPKGSFSTLEIQRTEQGDSAMYLCASSLLADEAFFGQGTRLTVV.

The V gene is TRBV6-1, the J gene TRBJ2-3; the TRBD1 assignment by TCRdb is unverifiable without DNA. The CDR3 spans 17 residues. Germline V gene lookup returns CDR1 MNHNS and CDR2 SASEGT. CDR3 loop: CASSEAKVRGGLDTQYF.

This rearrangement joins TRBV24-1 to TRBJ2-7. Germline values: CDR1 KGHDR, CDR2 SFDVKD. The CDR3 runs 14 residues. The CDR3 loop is CATSDNQDSYEQYF.

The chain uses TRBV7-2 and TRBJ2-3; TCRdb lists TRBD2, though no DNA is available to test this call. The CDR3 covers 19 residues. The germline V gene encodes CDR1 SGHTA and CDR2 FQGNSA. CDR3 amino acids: CASSMTSLSGGPPTDTQYF.

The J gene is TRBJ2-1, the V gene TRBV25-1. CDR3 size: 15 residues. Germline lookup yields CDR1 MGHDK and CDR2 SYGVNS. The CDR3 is CASSEWVSSYNEQFF. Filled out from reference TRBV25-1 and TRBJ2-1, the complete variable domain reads EADIYQTPRYLVIGTGKKITLECSQTMGHDKMYWYQQDPGMELHLIHYSYGVNSTEKGDLSSESTVSRIRTEHFPLTLESARPSHTSQYLCASSEWVSSYNEQFFGPGTRLTVL.

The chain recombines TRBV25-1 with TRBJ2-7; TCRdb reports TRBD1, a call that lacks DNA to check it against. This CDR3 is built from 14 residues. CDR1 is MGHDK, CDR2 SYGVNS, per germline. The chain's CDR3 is CASSESGKSYEQYF.

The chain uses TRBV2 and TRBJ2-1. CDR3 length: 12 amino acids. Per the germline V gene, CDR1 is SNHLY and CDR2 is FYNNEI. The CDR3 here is CASRKAYNEQFF.

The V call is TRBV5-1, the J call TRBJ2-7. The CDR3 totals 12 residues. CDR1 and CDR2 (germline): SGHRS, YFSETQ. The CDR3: CASSLDSFQQYF.

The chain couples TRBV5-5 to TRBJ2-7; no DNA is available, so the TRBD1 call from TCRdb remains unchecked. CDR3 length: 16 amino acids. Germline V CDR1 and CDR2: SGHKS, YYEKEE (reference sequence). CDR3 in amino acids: CASSTGTGGSKGEQYF.

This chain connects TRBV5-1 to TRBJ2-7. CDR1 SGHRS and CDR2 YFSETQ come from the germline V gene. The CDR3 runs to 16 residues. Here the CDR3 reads CASSLGHAVEEVFPKF.

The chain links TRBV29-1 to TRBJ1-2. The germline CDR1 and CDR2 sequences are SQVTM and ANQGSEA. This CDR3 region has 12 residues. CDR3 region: CSVYGRNYGYTF.

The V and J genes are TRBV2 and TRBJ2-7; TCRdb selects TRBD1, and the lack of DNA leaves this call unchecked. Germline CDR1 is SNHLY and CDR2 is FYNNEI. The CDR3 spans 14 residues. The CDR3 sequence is CASSEGQLSYEQYF.

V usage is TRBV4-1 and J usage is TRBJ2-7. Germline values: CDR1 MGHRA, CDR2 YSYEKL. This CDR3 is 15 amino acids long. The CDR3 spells CASSQVKSDSYEQYF.

The CDR3 here is CASRGGTRNNEQFF. This chain links TRBV12-3 or TRBV12-4 with TRBJ2-1; TCRdb gives TRBD2 as the D gene, but with no DNA this cannot be confirmed. The CDR3 sequence is 14 residues long.

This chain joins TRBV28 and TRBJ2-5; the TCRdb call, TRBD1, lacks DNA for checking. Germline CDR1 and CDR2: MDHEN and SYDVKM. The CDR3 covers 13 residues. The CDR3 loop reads CASRLRGLETQYF.

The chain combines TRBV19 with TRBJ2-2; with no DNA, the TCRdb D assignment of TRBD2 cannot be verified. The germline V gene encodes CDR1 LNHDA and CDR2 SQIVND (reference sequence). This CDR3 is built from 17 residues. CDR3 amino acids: CASIGERGEMNTGELFF. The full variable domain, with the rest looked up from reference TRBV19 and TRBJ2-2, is DGGITQSPKYLFRKEGQNVTLSCEQNLNHDAMYWYRQDPGQGLRLIYYSQIVNDFQKGDIAEGYSVSREKKESFPLTVTSAQKNPTAFYLCASIGERGEMNTGELFFGEGSRLTVL.

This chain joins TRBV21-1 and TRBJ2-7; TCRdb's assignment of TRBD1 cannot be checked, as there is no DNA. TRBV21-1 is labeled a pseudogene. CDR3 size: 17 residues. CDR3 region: CASNRARLYMRDHEQYF.

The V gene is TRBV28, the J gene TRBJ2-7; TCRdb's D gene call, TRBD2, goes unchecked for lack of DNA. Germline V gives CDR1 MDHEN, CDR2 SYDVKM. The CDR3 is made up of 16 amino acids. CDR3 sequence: CASRPHSGRLSYEQYF.

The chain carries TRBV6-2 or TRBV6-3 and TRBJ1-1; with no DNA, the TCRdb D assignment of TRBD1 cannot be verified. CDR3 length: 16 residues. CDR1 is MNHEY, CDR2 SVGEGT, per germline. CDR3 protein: CASSYSTTDLNTEAFF.

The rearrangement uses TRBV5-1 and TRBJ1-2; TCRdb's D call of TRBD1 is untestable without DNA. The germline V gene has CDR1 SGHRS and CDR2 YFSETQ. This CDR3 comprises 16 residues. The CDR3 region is CASSFIQQGNDYGYTF.